This T cell receptor (beta chain) was recovered during a study of glioma-infiltrating T cells after dendritic cell vaccination. On the study more broadly: Glioblastoma patients came from Phase I and II dendritic cell vaccination trials.

Study-level points and caveats: Patients with more pretreatment TILs had longer time to progression and survival.

Note on this clone: Its specificity is not known.

The CDR3 contains 14 residues. Germline CDR1 is PRHDT and CDR2 is FYEKMQ (reference sequence). Unmatched junction bases numbered 5, after V lost 4 bases and J lost 4 bases. Assay used: immunoSEQ multiplex PCR; TCRdb lists only in-frame clones, some missing. The data hold 98,000 or so clones, with less than 90% observed a single time. Stated time point: after dendritic cell vaccination, including at tumor progression/relapse. The source material was blood, sampled after dendritic cell vaccination. This clonotype was obtained from a human donor with glioblastoma. The chain is built from TRBV13 and TRBJ1-2; TRBD1 agrees at 8 bases. In nucleotides, the CDR3 is TGTGCCAGCAGCTCAGGACAGGGCTTCTATGGCTACACCTTC. This encodes CASSSGQGFYGYTF.